The subject of this entry is one TCR beta chain. CDR1 and CDR2 (germline): SQVTM, ANQGSEA. CDR3 length equals 12 residues. TCRdb passed the PCR reads through MiXCR, listing each CDR3 protein once. The table includes about 3,000 distinct CDR3 sequences, roughly 46% detected once. This record comes from a study of immune characterization of retroperitoneal liposarcoma. Material: tumor tissue. This clonotype originated in a male donor with retroperitoneal liposarcoma. The rearrangement links TRBV29-1 to TRBJ2-1; 9 positions agree with TRBD1. The DNA matches TRBJ2-7 better at its end, which makes the J call doubtful. The CDR3: CSVEPQGAGQYF. The CDR3 region has the DNA TGCAGCGTGGAACCACAGGGGGCGGGGCAGTACTTC.